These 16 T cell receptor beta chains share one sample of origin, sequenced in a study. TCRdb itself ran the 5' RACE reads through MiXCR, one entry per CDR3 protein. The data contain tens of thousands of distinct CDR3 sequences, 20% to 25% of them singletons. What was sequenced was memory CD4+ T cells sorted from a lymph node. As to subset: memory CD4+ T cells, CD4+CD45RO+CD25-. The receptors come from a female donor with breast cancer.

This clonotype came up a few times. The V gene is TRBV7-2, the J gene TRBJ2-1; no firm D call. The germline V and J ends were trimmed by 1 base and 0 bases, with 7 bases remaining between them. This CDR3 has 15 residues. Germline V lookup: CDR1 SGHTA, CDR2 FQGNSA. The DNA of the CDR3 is TGTGCCAGCAGCTTAGTAGGTATCTCCTACAATGAGCAGTTCTTC. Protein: CASSLVGISYNEQFF.

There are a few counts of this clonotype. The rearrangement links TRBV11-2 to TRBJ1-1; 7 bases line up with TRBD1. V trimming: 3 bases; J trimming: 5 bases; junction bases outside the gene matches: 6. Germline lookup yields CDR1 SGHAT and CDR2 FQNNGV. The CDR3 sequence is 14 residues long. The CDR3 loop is CASSLVQGGTEAFF. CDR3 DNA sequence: TGTGCCAGCAGCTTGGTCCAGGGGGGGACTGAAGCTTTCTTT.

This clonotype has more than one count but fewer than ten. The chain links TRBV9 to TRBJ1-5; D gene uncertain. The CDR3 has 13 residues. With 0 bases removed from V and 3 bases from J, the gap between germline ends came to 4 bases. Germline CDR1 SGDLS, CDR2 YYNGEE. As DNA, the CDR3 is TGTGCCAGCAGCGTAGAGGACAATCAGCCCCAGCATTTT. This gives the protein CASSVEDNQPQHF.

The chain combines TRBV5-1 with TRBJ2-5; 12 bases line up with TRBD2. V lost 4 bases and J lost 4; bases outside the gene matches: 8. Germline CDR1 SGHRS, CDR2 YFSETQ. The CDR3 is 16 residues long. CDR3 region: CASSKGLAGTGETQYF. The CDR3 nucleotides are TGCGCCAGCAGCAAGGGACTAGCGGGTACGGGAGAGACCCAGTACTTC.

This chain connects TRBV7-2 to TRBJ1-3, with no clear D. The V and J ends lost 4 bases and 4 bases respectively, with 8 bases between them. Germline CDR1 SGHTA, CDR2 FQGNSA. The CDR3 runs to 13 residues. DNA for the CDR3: TGTGCCAGCAGCTACCTACGCGGAAACACCATATATTTT. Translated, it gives CASSYLRGNTIYF.

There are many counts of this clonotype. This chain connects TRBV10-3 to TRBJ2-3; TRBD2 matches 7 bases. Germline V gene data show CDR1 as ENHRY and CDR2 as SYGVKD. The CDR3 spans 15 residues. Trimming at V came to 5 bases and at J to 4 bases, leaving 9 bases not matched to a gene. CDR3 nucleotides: TGTGCCATCAGTCTAAGGGCTAGCGGCCCAGATACGCAGTATTTT. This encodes CAISLRASGPDTQYF.

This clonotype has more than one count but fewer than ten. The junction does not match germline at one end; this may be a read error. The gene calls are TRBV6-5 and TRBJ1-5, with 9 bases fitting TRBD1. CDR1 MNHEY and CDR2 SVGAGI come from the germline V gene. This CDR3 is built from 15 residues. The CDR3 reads CAGSYRTGVNQPQHF. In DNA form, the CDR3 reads TGTGCCGGCAGTTATAGGACAGGGGTCAATCAGCCCCAGCATTTT.

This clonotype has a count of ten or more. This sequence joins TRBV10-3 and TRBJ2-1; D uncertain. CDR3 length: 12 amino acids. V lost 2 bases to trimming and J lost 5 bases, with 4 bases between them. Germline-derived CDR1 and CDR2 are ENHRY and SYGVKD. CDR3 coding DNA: TGTGCCATCAGTGAGAACCACAATGAGCAGTTCTTC. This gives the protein CAISENHNEQFF.

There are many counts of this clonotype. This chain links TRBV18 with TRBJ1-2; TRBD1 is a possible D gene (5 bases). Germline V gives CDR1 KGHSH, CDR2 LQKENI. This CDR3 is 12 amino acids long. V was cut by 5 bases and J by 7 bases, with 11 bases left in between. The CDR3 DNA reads TGTGCCAGCTCATCAGACAGAAGTGGCTACACCTTC. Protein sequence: CASSSDRSGYTF.

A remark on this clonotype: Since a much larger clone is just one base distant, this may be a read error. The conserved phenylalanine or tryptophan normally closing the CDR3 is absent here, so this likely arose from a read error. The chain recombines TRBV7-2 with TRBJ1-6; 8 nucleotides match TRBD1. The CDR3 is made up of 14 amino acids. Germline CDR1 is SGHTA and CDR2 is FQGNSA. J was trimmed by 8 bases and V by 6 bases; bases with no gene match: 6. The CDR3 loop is CASRGQVKYSPLHL. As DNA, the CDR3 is TGTGCCAGCAGGGGACAGGTTAAATATTCACCCCTCCACCTT.

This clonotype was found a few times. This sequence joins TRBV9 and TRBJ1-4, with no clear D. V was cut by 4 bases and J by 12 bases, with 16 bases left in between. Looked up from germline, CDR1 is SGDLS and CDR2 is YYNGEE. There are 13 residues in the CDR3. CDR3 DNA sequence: TGTGCCAGCAGCTCGAAACCTCTCACCCAACTGTTTTTT. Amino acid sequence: CASSSKPLTQLFF.

The CDR3 is CAIPLAEGRITGELFF. The CDR3 DNA reads TGTGCCATCCCTTTGGCCGAGGGACGAATCACCGGGGAGCTGTTTTTT. The V call is TRBV10-3, the J call TRBJ2-2; the D call may be TRBD1 or TRBD2 (5 bases each). CDR3 length: 16 amino acids. V shed 8 bases and J shed 4 bases, with 20 bases lying between them. Per germline, CDR1 ENHRY and CDR2 SYGVKD.

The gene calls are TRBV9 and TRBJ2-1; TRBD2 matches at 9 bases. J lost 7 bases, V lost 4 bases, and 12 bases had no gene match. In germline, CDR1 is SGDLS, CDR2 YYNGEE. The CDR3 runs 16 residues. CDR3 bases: TGTGCCAGCAGCCGGGGAGCTAGCGGGACGTCAAATGAGCAGTTCTTC. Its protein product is CASSRGASGTSNEQFF.

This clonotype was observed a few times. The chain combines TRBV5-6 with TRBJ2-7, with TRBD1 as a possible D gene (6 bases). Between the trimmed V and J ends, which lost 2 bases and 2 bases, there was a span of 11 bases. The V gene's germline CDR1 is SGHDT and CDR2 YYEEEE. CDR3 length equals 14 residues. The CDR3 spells CASSFRGRTYEQYF. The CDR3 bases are TGTGCCAGCAGCTTCAGGGGCAGGACCTACGAGCAGTACTTC.

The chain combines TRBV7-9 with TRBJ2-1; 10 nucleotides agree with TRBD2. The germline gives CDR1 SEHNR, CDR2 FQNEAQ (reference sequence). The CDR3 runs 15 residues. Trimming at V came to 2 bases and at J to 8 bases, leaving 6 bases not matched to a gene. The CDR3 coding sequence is TGTGCCAGCAGCTTATTTAGCGGGGGGAAAGATGAGCAGTTCTTC. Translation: CASSLFSGGKDEQFF.

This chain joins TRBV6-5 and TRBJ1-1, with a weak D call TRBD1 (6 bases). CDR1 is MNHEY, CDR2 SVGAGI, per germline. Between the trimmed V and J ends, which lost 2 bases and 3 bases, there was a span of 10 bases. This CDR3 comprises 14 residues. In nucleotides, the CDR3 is TGTGCCAGCAGTTACCGCGGGGGCGACACTGAAGCTTTCTTT. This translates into CASSYRGGDTEAFF.